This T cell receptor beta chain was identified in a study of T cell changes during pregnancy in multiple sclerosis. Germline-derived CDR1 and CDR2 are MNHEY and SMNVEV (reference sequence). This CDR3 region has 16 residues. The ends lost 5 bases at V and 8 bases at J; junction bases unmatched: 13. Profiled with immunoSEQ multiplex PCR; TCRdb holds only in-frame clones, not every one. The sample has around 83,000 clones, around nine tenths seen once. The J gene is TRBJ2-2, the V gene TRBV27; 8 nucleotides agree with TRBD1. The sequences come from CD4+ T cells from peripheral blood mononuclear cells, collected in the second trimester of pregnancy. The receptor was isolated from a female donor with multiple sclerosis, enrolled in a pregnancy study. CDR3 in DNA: TGTGCCAGCAGTCTCCGAGGACAGGGTGCTGGAGGGGAGCTGTTTTTT. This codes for CASSLRGQGAGGELFF.